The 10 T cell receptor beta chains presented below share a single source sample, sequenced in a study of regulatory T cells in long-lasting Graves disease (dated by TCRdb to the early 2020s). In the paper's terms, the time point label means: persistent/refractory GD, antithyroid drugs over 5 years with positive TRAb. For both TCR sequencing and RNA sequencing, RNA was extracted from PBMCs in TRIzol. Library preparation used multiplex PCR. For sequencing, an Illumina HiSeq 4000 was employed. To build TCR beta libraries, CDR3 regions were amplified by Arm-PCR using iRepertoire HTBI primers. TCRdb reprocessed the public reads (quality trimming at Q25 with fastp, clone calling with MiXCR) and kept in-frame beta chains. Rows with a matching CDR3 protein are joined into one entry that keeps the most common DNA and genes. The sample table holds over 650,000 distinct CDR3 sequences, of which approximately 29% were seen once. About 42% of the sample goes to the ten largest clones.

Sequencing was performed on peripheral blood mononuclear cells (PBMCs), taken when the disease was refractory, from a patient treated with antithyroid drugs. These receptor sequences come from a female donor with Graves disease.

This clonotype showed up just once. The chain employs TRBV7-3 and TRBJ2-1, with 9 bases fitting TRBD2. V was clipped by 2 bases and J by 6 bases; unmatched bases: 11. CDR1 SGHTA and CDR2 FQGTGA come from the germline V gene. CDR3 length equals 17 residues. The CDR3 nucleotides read TGTGCCAGCAGCTTAGGCGCGGGAGGGTTATCGGGCAATGAGCAGTTCTTC. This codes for CASSLGAGGLSGNEQFF. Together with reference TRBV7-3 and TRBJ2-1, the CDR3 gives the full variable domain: GAGVSQTPSNKVTEKGKYVELRCDPISGHTALYWYRQSLGQGPEFLIYFQGTGAADDSGLPNDRFFAVRPEGSVSTLKIQRTERGDSAVYLCASSLGAGGLSGNEQFFGPGTRLTVL.

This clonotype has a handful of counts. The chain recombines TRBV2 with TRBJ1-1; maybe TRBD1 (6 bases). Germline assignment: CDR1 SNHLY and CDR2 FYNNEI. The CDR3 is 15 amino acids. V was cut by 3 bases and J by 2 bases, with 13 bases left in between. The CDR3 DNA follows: TGTGCCAGCAGTGACCTAATACAGGGAAACACTGAAGCTTTCTTT. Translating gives CASSDLIQGNTEAFF.

This CDR3 is CASSAAAGGRAGANVLTF. The CDR3 nucleotides are TGTGCCAGCAGTGCTGCGGCAGGGGGGAGGGCTGGGGCCAACGTCCTGACTTTC. This sequence joins TRBV2 and TRBJ2-6; D may correspond to TRBD1 or TRBD2 (7 bases each). CDR1 is SNHLY and CDR2 is FYNNEI in the germline V gene. This CDR3 contains 18 residues. Trimming shortened V by 4 bases and J by 2 bases, and 18 bases separated the two germline ends.

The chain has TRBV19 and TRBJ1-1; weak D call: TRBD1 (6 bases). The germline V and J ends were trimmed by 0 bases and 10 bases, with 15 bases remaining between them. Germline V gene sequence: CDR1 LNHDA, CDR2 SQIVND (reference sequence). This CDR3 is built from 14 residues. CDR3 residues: CASSIELGGLGAFF. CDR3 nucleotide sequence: TGTGCCAGTAGTATAGAGCTGGGGGGCCTAGGAGCTTTCTTT.

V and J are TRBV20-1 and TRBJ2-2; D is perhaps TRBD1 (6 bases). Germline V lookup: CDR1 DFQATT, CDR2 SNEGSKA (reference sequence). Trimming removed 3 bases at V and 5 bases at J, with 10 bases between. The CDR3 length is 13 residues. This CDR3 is CSASTGWTGELFF. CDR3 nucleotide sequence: TGCAGTGCTAGTACAGGGTGGACCGGGGAGCTGTTTTTT.

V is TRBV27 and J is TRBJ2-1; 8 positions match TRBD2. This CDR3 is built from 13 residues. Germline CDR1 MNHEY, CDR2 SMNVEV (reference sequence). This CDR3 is CAPQREFPNEQFF. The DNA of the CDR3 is TGTGCGCCCCAGCGGGAGTTCCCTAATGAGCAGTTCTTC.

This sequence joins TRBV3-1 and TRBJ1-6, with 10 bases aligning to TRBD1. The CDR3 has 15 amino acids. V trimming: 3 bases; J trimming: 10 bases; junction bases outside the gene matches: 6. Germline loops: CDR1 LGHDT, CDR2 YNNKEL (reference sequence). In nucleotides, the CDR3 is TGTGCCAGCAGCCAGGCGACAGGGGGCGGGTCACCCCTCCACTTT. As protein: CASSQATGGGSPLHF. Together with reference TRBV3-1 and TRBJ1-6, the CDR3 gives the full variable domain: DTAVSQTPKYLVTQMGNDKSIKCEQNLGHDTMYWYKQDSKKFLKIMFSYNNKELIINETVPNRFSPKSPDKAHLNLHINSLELGDSAVYFCASSQATGGGSPLHFGNGTRLTVT.

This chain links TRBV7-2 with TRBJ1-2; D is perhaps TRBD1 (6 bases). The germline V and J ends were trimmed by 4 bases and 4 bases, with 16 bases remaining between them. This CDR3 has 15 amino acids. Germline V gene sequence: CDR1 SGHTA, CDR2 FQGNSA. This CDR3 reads CASSSAKQGIYGYTF. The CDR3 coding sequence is TGTGCCAGCAGCTCCGCTAAACAGGGAATCTATGGCTACACCTTC.

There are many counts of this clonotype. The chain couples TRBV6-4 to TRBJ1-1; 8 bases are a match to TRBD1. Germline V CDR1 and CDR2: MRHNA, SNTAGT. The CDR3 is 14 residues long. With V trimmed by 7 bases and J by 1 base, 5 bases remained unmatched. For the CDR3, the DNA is TGTGCCAGCACCCCCGGACAGGGGAACACTGAAGCTTTCTTT. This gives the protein CASTPGQGNTEAFF.

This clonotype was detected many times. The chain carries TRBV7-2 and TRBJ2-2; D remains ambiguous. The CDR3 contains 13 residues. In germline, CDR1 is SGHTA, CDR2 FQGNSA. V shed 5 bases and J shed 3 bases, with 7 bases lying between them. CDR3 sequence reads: CASSPIYTGELFF. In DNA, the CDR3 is TGTGCCAGCAGCCCGATTTACACCGGGGAGCTGTTTTTT. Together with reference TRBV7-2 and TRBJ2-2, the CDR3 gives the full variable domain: GAGVSQSPSNKVTEKGKDVELRCDPISGHTALYWYRQSLGQGLEFLIYFQGNSAPDKSGLPSDRFSAERTGGSVSTLTIQRTQQEDSAVYLCASSPIYTGELFFGEGSRLTVL.